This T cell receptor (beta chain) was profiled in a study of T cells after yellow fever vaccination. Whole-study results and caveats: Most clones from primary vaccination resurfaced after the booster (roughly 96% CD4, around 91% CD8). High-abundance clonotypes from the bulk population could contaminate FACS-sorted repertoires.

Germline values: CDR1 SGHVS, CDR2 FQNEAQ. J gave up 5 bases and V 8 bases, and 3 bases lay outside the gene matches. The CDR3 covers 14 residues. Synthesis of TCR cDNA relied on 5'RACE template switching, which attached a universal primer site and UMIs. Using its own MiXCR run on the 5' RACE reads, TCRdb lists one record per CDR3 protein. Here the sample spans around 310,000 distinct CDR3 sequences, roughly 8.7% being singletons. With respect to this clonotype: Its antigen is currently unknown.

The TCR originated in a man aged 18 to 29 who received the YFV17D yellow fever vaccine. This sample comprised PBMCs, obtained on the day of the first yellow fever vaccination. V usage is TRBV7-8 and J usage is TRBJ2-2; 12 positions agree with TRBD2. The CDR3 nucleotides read TGTGCCAGCCCGGGGACTAGCGGGACCGGGGAGCTGTTTTTT. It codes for CASPGTSGTGELFF.